Following are 27 T cell receptor beta chains from one sample sequenced in a study of cytomegalovirus exposure and HLA in healthy donors (dated by TCRdb to 2015 to 2018). Library preparation employed the immunoSEQ multiplex PCR assay. TCRdb obtained this table from immuneACCESS and retained in-frame rearrangements with V and J assigned. These tables miss some clones; where compared with another copy, unresolved V genes account for less than half of the shortfall, and the remainder is unexplained. Here the sample has 120,000 or so clones; around nine tenths occur a single time. Jointly, the top ten make up over 1.3% of the sample. Sequencing was done on a sample of PBMCs. The source of these receptors is a woman aged 25-40 years in good health and CMV-seropositive.

J is TRBJ2-5 and V is TRBV7-2, with D possibly TRBD1 on 5 matching bases. Per germline, CDR1 SGHTA and CDR2 FQGNSA. The CDR3 consists of 15 residues. V dropped 1 base and J dropped 3 bases, with 12 bases sitting between them. The CDR3 nucleotides read TGTGCCAGCAGCTTAGACGCAGGGCGAAAAGAGACCCAGTACTTC. Translation gives CASSLDAGRKETQYF.

The chain couples TRBV13 to TRBJ2-5; 7 positions agree with TRBD1. The V gene's germline CDR1 is PRHDT and CDR2 FYEKMQ (reference sequence). The CDR3 runs 13 residues. V lost 5 bases to trimming and J lost 3 bases; unmatched junction nucleotides: 3. In DNA form, the CDR3 reads TGTGCCAGCAGCCCAGGGACAGAAGAGACCCAGTACTTC. This translates into CASSPGTEETQYF.

The chain combines TRBV9 with TRBJ2-5; TRBD2 matches 9 bases. Germline V CDR1 and CDR2: SGDLS, YYNGEE. The V segment lost 0 bases and the J segment 5 bases; nucleotides outside the gene matches: 8. CDR3 length: 16 amino acids. The CDR3 bases are TGTGCCAGCAGCGTAGGGGGCGGGAGGGCCTTGGAGACCCAGTACTTC. Translation gives CASSVGGGRALETQYF.

This chain joins TRBV2 and TRBJ2-6; TRBD1 matches 11 bases. Germline V gene data show CDR1 as SNHLY and CDR2 as FYNNEI. With V trimmed by 6 bases and J by 2 bases, 9 bases remained unmatched. The CDR3 is made up of 18 amino acids. In DNA, the CDR3 is TGTGCCAGCAGAGAACTGGGACAGGGGGAGGCTGGGGCCAACGTCCTGACTTTC. Amino acid sequence: CASRELGQGEAGANVLTF.

The chain carries TRBV15 and TRBJ2-3; no definite D call. CDR3 length equals 13 residues. The germline gives CDR1 LNHNV, CDR2 YYDKDF (reference sequence). Between the trimmed V and J ends, which lost 0 bases and 2 bases, there was a span of 3 bases. This chain's CDR3 is CATSRDVTDTQYF. The CDR3 DNA reads as TGTGCCACCAGCAGAGACGTCACAGATACGCAGTATTTT.

In its sample, this clone was seen once. This rearrangement joins TRBV6-6 to TRBJ2-2, with a weak D call TRBD2 (7 bases). Germline V gene data show CDR1 as MNHNY and CDR2 as SVGAGI (reference sequence). The CDR3 has 15 residues. Trimming left V 5 bases short and J 3 bases short, with 13 bases between. CDR3 bases: TGTGCCAGCAGTGATACAGGGAGGGACACCGGGGAGCTGTTTTTT. Its translation: CASSDTGRDTGELFF.

The CDR3 is CASSSALGQPTYEQYF. CDR3 bases: TGCGCCAGCAGCTCCGCATTAGGACAGCCAACCTACGAGCAGTACTTC. The V and J genes are TRBV5-1 and TRBJ2-7; possibly TRBD1 for D (6 bases). V was trimmed by 3 bases and J by 2 bases, leaving 18 bases between them. The CDR3 spans 16 residues. Germline loops: CDR1 SGHRS, CDR2 YFSETQ.

This chain uses TRBV2 with TRBJ2-1, with 9 bases lining up with TRBD1. V dropped 6 bases and J dropped 4; count of bases not matched to a gene: 7. CDR3 length: 15 amino acids. From germline, CDR1 is SNHLY and CDR2 FYNNEI. The CDR3: CASSMTGGLYNEQFF. The CDR3 DNA sequence: TGTGCCAGCAGCATGACAGGGGGGCTATACAATGAGCAGTTCTTC.

This chain joins TRBV28 and TRBJ2-5; D perhaps matches TRBD2 (5 bases). The length of the CDR3 is 17 residues. Trimming cost V 5 bases and J 5 bases, with 24 bases left between them. The germline gives CDR1 MDHEN, CDR2 SYDVKM. The CDR3, as DNA: TGTGCCAGCAGTCTTCCCTCAAGAGGTACCGGCGGGGAGACCCAGTACTTC. Translating it yields CASSLPSRGTGGETQYF.

V is TRBV7-3 and J is TRBJ2-3; 8 nucleotides match TRBD2. This CDR3 region has 15 residues. J lost 1 base, V lost 5 bases, and 5 bases had no gene match. Looked up from germline, CDR1 is SGHTA and CDR2 is FQGTGA. Here the CDR3 DNA reads TGTGCCAGCAGCCGAGTCGGGGGGGGCACAGATACGCAGTATTTT. Amino acids: CASSRVGGGTDTQYF.

The chain is built from TRBV6-4 and TRBJ2-1, with 9 bases matching TRBD2. V lost 5 bases to trimming and J lost 6 bases; unmatched junction nucleotides: 2. The CDR3 loop spans 13 amino acids. From germline, CDR1 is MRHNA and CDR2 SNTAGT. The CDR3 coding sequence is TGTGCCAGCAGTTTTAGCGGGAGCAATGAGCAGTTCTTC. This codes for CASSFSGSNEQFF.

This chain joins TRBV5-6 and TRBJ2-7; perhaps TRBD2 as D (6 bases). Germline loops: CDR1 SGHDT, CDR2 YYEEEE. V was cut by 4 bases and J by 6 bases, with 14 bases left in between. The CDR3 sequence is 13 residues long. CDR3 nucleotides: TGTGCCAGCAGCCAAGGGACTTTCGCCGAGCAGTACTTC. Translated: CASSQGTFAEQYF.

This chain connects TRBV2 to TRBJ1-2; D is unresolved. The ends were cut back, 5 bases at V and 8 bases at J, with 9 bases in the middle. Germline CDR1 and CDR2: SNHLY and FYNNEI. CDR3 length equals 11 residues. For the CDR3, the DNA is TGTGCCAGCAGTAGCAACAGCGGCTACACCTTC. It codes for CASSSNSGYTF.

The table lists this clone with a few counts. The J gene is TRBJ1-2, the V gene TRBV5-6; D gene unclear. Germline V gene sequence: CDR1 SGHDT, CDR2 YYEEEE. Trimming shortened V by 2 bases and J by 4 bases, and 6 bases separated the two germline ends. This CDR3 region has 12 residues. The CDR3 DNA sequence: TGTGCCAGCAGCTTCGGACTCTATGGCTACACCTTC. Its translation is CASSFGLYGYTF. Drawing the rest from reference TRBV5-6 and TRBJ1-2, the complete variable domain is DAGVTQSPTHLIKTRGQQVTLRCSPKSGHDTVSWYQQALGQGPQFIFQYYEEEERQRGNFPDRFSGHQFPNYSSELNVNALLLGDSALYLCASSFGLYGYTFGSGTRLTVV.

The chain combines TRBV10-3 with TRBJ2-5; TRBD2 agrees at 13 bases. The CDR3 is 16 amino acids. Germline CDR1 ENHRY, CDR2 SYGVKD. V dropped 7 bases and J dropped 1; count of bases not matched to a gene: 6. CDR3 DNA: TGTGCCATCAAAACTAGCGGGAGGGCAGGCCAAGAGACCCAGTACTTC. This sequence encodes CAIKTSGRAGQETQYF.

The chain carries TRBV4-1 and TRBJ2-5; 7 bases fit TRBD1. Germline values: CDR1 MGHRA, CDR2 YSYEKL. J lost 5 bases, V lost 0 bases, and 15 bases had no gene match. The CDR3 is 18 residues long. CDR3 sequence: CASSQDFTAGGGFETQYF. The CDR3 DNA sequence: TGCGCCAGCAGCCAAGATTTTACAGCAGGGGGTGGATTCGAGACCCAGTACTTC.

The gene calls are TRBV6-6 and TRBJ2-5, with 10 bases aligning to TRBD2. The J segment lost 7 bases and the V segment lost 4 bases, leaving 3 bases of the junction unmatched. The CDR3 is 13 residues long. The V gene's germline CDR1 is MNHNY and CDR2 SVGAGI (reference sequence). The CDR3 reads CASSSRLAGTQYF. In nucleotides, the CDR3 is TGTGCCAGCAGTTCTCGACTAGCGGGGACCCAGTACTTC.

The chain has TRBV6-1 and TRBJ1-3, with D maybe TRBD1 (5 bases). Per the germline V gene, CDR1 is MNHNS and CDR2 is SASEGT. The CDR3 has 14 residues. V dropped 6 bases and J dropped 1 base, with 10 bases sitting between them. The chain's CDR3 is CASRAGSSGNTIYF. The CDR3 nucleotides are TGTGCCAGCAGAGCAGGGTCGTCTGGAAACACCATATATTTT.

This chain connects TRBV4-2 to TRBJ2-6, with 8 bases that match TRBD1. Germline V lookup: CDR1 LGHNA, CDR2 YNFKEQ. The CDR3 totals 20 residues. V dropped 0 bases and J dropped 4; count of bases not matched to a gene: 14. Here the CDR3 reads CASSQDRTVGQGAGANVLTF. The CDR3 DNA sequence: TGTGCCAGCAGCCAAGATAGAACCGTCGGGCAGGGGGCCGGGGCCAACGTCCTGACTTTC.

This chain links TRBV5-6 with TRBJ2-1; TRBD1 matches 9 bases. The germline V gene has CDR1 SGHDT and CDR2 YYEEEE. CDR3 length: 13 residues. Trimming removed 4 bases from V and 7 bases from J; junction bases left unmatched: 3. The CDR3 DNA reads as TGTGCCAGCAGCCTGGACAGGGGAAATGAGCAGTTCTTC. Translated, it gives CASSLDRGNEQFF.

V gene TRBV27 combines with J gene TRBJ1-4; the D is unclear. Germline V gene lookup returns CDR1 MNHEY and CDR2 SMNVEV (reference sequence). V was clipped by 4 bases and J by 9 bases, with 18 bases between them. CDR3 length: 15 residues. CDR3 DNA sequence: TGTGCCAGCAGTTCCACAGTAGTTTTCCCCCAAAAACTGTTTTTT. This encodes CASSSTVVFPQKLFF.

This clone was found once. V gene TRBV5-4 combines with J gene TRBJ2-5; D not certain. The V gene's germline CDR1 is SGHNT and CDR2 YYREEE (reference sequence). The CDR3 consists of 13 residues. V gave up 1 base and J gave up 2 bases, with 6 bases separating them. CDR3 bases: TGTGCCAGCAGCTTGAGACTTCAAGAGACCCAGTACTTC. It codes for CASSLRLQETQYF.

V usage is TRBV13 and J usage is TRBJ2-5, with no clear D. This CDR3 is 13 amino acids long. V lost 1 base, J lost 5 bases, and 8 bases lay in between. Germline CDR1 is PRHDT and CDR2 is FYEKMQ (reference sequence). DNA of the CDR3: TGTGCCAGCAGCTTAGCTAGGCGGGAGACCCAGTACTTC. Protein: CASSLARRETQYF.

This clone turned up a few times. The chain is built from TRBV9 and TRBJ1-6; TRBD1 aligns across 8 bases. Losses at the gene ends were 3 bases for V and 3 bases for J; bases not matched to a gene: 8. CDR1 and CDR2 from the germline V gene are SGDLS and YYNGEE. The CDR3 spans 17 residues. The CDR3 DNA follows: TGTGCCAGCAGCGACGACAGGGGAAGGAGCTATAATTCACCCCTCCACTTT. Encoded protein: CASSDDRGRSYNSPLHF. Based on the CDR3 plus reference TRBV9 and TRBJ1-6, the full variable domain is DSGVTQTPKHLITATGQRVTLRCSPRSGDLSVYWYQQSLDQGLQFLIQYYNGEERAKGNILERFSAQQFPDLHSELNLSSLELGDSALYFCASSDDRGRSYNSPLHFGNGTRLTVT.

V is TRBV19 and J is TRBJ1-1; D is undetermined. The CDR3 is made up of 12 amino acids. Looked up from germline, CDR1 is LNHDA and CDR2 is SQIVND (reference sequence). The V gene lost 7 bases and the J gene lost 6 bases, with 12 bases spanning the gap. CDR3 nucleotides: TGTGCCAGTATCGCGGGGTGGGCTGAAGCTTTCTTT. It yields the protein CASIAGWAEAFF.

The genes are TRBV28 and TRBJ1-2; 11 positions match TRBD1. CDR1 and CDR2 (germline): MDHEN, SYDVKM. The CDR3 runs to 13 residues. The CDR3 loop reads CCSRDRGLDGYTF. CDR3 bases: TGTTGCAGCCGGGACAGGGGGTTGGATGGCTACACCTTC.

V usage is TRBV30 and J usage is TRBJ2-2; no reliable D call. In germline, CDR1 is GTSNPN, CDR2 SVGIG (reference sequence). The CDR3 sequence is 13 residues long. With 0 bases removed from V and 1 base from J, the gap between germline ends came to 3 bases. The CDR3, as DNA: TGTGCCTGGAGTGTACTGAACACCGGGGAGCTGTTTTTT. It yields the protein CAWSVLNTGELFF.